This is a list of T cell receptor beta chains from one sample in a study of cytomegalovirus exposure and HLA in healthy donors. Some clones are missing from TCRdb's copy, which holds only in-frame ones; the method was immunoSEQ multiplex PCR. The repertoire holds 150,000 to 200,000 clones, around 80% seen once, with 6% to 7.5% in the top ten. The sequenced sample was PBMCs. The receptors shown here come from a man aged 25 to 40 in good health and CMV-seropositive. Each CDR3 is given with its conserved first and last residue. Each record gives: V gene, clone size, J gene, D gene, CDR3 protein, CDR3 DNA. A D gene is named only where the DNA matches it firmly. Only part of the rows carry a size: once, few, many, or a class if the clone is expanded.

v_gene: TRBV28
abundance: once
j_gene: TRBJ1-1
d_gene: TRBD1
CDR3aa: CASSARQGPTEAFF
CDR3nt: TGTGCCAGCAGTGCAAGACAGGGACCCACTGAAGCTTTCTTT

v_gene: TRBV25-1
abundance: few
j_gene: TRBJ1-6
d_gene: .
CDR3aa: CASKAGMNSPLHF
CDR3nt: TGTGCCAGCAAGGCAGGGATGAATTCACCCCTCCACTTT

v_gene: TRBV27
abundance: .
j_gene: TRBJ1-1
d_gene: .
CDR3aa: CASRQIGLMNTEAFF
CDR3nt: TGTGCCAGCAGGCAAATAGGACTGATGAACACTGAAGCTTTCTTT

v_gene: TRBV4-3
abundance: .
j_gene: TRBJ1-2
d_gene: TRBD1
CDR3aa: CASSQATGGANGYTF
CDR3nt: TGCGCCAGCAGCCAAGCGACAGGGGGCGCGAATGGCTACACCTTC

v_gene: TRBV7-9
abundance: .
j_gene: TRBJ1-1
d_gene: .
CDR3aa: CASSLVGLQAEAFF
CDR3nt: TGTGCCAGCAGCTTAGTAGGTCTACAGGCTGAAGCTTTCTTT

v_gene: TRBV14
abundance: .
j_gene: TRBJ2-7
d_gene: .
CDR3aa: CASSQDTLEGTTYEQYF
CDR3nt: TGTGCCAGCAGCCAAGATACGTTGGAGGGTACCACCTACGAGCAGTACTTC

v_gene: TRBV10-2
abundance: once
j_gene: TRBJ2-7
d_gene: TRBD2
CDR3aa: CASSEEGGKYEQYF
CDR3nt: TGCGCCAGCAGTGAGGAGGGAGGGAAATACGAGCAGTACTTC

v_gene: TRBV19
abundance: .
j_gene: TRBJ1-5
d_gene: TRBD1
CDR3aa: CASRASGQRSNQPQHF
CDR3nt: TGTGCCAGTAGGGCCTCGGGACAGCGCTCAAATCAGCCCCAGCATTTT

v_gene: TRBV7-2
abundance: .
j_gene: TRBJ2-3
d_gene: TRBD2
CDR3aa: CASSLLAGGVDTQYF
CDR3nt: TGTGCCAGCAGCTTATTAGCGGGAGGTGTAGATACGCAGTATTTT

v_gene: TRBV9
abundance: .
j_gene: TRBJ1-5
d_gene: TRBD1
CDR3aa: CASSVGDRYNQPQHF
CDR3nt: TGTGCCAGCAGCGTAGGGGACAGATACAATCAGCCCCAGCATTTT

v_gene: TRBV27
abundance: .
j_gene: TRBJ1-2
d_gene: TRBD1
CDR3aa: CASSLFRDRVNGYTF
CDR3nt: TGTGCCAGCAGTCTCTTTCGGGACAGGGTTAATGGCTACACCTTC

v_gene: TRBV28
abundance: .
j_gene: TRBJ1-2
d_gene: .
CDR3aa: CASRTSGTLGYTF
CDR3nt: TGTGCCAGCAGAACTTCAGGAACCCTCGGCTACACCTTC

v_gene: TRBV10-1
abundance: .
j_gene: TRBJ2-2
d_gene: .
CDR3aa: CASSGGPKDRELFF
CDR3nt: TGCGCCAGCAGTGGAGGGCCCAAGGATAGGGAGCTGTTTTTT

v_gene: TRBV4-2
abundance: .
j_gene: TRBJ2-2
d_gene: TRBD2
CDR3aa: CASSQDSGGLAGGTGELFF
CDR3nt: TGTGCCAGCAGCCAAGATTCCGGAGGACTAGCGGGGGGAACCGGGGAGCTGTTTTTT

v_gene: TRBV5-4
abundance: .
j_gene: TRBJ2-7
d_gene: TRBD1
CDR3aa: CASSPEGQGAYEQYF
CDR3nt: TGTGCCAGCAGCCCGGAAGGACAGGGGGCCTACGAGCAGTACTTC

v_gene: TRBV5-1
abundance: .
j_gene: TRBJ2-7
d_gene: .
CDR3aa: CASTQGGLKSSYEQYF
CDR3nt: TGCGCCAGCACCCAAGGCGGACTCAAGAGCTCCTACGAGCAGTACTTC

v_gene: TRBV19
abundance: .
j_gene: TRBJ2-4
d_gene: .
CDR3aa: CASSSPGSRLAKNIQYF
CDR3nt: TGTGCCAGTAGTAGCCCCGGGTCAAGACTAGCCAAAAACATTCAGTACTTC

v_gene: TRBV25-1
abundance: few
j_gene: TRBJ1-2
d_gene: .
CDR3aa: CASSPLRGYYGYTF
CDR3nt: TGTGCCAGCAGCCCTCTAAGGGGGTACTATGGCTACACCTTC

v_gene: TRBV6-1
abundance: .
j_gene: TRBJ2-7
d_gene: TRBD1
CDR3aa: CASSEAMTGGYEQYF
CDR3nt: TGTGCCAGCAGTGAAGCCATGACAGGGGGCTACGAGCAGTACTTC

v_gene: TRBV7-9
abundance: .
j_gene: TRBJ2-2
d_gene: TRBD1
CDR3aa: CASSLDRGGRTGELFF
CDR3nt: TGTGCCAGCAGCTTAGACAGAGGGGGCAGGACCGGGGAGCTGTTTTTT

v_gene: TRBV11-2
abundance: .
j_gene: TRBJ2-7
d_gene: .
CDR3aa: CASSLEGTSASSYEQYF
CDR3nt: TGTGCCAGCAGCTTAGAAGGGACATCTGCGTCCTCCTACGAGCAGTACTTC

v_gene: TRBV28
abundance: .
j_gene: TRBJ1-1
d_gene: .
CDR3aa: CASSLPLVEAFDTEAFF
CDR3nt: TGTGCCAGCAGTTTACCCCTAGTCGAAGCTTTCGACACTGAAGCTTTCTTT

v_gene: TRBV29-1
abundance: .
j_gene: TRBJ2-3
d_gene: TRBD2
CDR3aa: CSVEASGGDTQYF
CDR3nt: TGCAGCGTTGAAGCTAGCGGGGGAGATACGCAGTATTTT

v_gene: TRBV6-5
abundance: .
j_gene: TRBJ2-1
d_gene: TRBD2
CDR3aa: CVLAGGPHRGNEQFF
CDR3nt: TGCGTTCTAGCGGGAGGACCTCACCGAGGCAATGAGCAGTTCTTC

v_gene: TRBV27
abundance: .
j_gene: TRBJ2-1
d_gene: TRBD2
CDR3aa: CASGQREVDNEQFF
CDR3nt: TGTGCCAGCGGGCAGCGGGAGGTCGACAATGAGCAGTTCTTC

v_gene: TRBV7-2
abundance: once
j_gene: TRBJ2-5
d_gene: TRBD2
CDR3aa: CATQRGGQETQYF
CDR3nt: TGTGCCACCCAGCGGGGGGGCCAAGAGACCCAGTACTTC

v_gene: TRBV19
abundance: .
j_gene: TRBJ1-1
d_gene: .
CDR3aa: CASSILYNTEAFF
CDR3nt: TGTGCCAGTAGTATATTGTATAACACTGAAGCTTTCTTT

v_gene: TRBV5-6
abundance: .
j_gene: TRBJ2-7
d_gene: TRBD1
CDR3aa: CASSPGQGLPYEQYF
CDR3nt: TGTGCCAGCAGCCCGGGACAGGGACTTCCCTACGAGCAGTACTTC

v_gene: TRBV5-1
abundance: .
j_gene: TRBJ1-5
d_gene: .
CDR3aa: CASSFGGDQPQHF
CDR3nt: TGCGCCAGCTCATTCGGGGGGGATCAGCCCCAGCATTTT

v_gene: TRBV29-1
abundance: .
j_gene: TRBJ1-1
d_gene: TRBD1
CDR3aa: CSARQGMGTEAFF
CDR3nt: TGCAGCGCCCGACAGGGGATGGGGACTGAAGCTTTCTTT

v_gene: TRBV15
abundance: .
j_gene: TRBJ1-2
d_gene: TRBD1
CDR3aa: CATNSGTGAYGYTF
CDR3nt: TGTGCCACCAATTCCGGGACAGGGGCTTATGGCTACACCTTC

v_gene: TRBV2
abundance: .
j_gene: TRBJ2-7
d_gene: TRBD2
CDR3aa: CASSKTSGSSYEQYF
CDR3nt: TGTGCCAGCAGTAAGACTAGCGGGAGCTCCTACGAGCAGTACTTC

v_gene: TRBV6-1
abundance: few
j_gene: TRBJ2-5
d_gene: .
CDR3aa: CASSDGLGAQYF
CDR3nt: TGTGCCAGCAGTGACGGCTTAGGGGCCCAGTACTTC

v_gene: TRBV6-5
abundance: .
j_gene: TRBJ1-5
d_gene: .
CDR3aa: CASSSQGPKRPQHF
CDR3nt: TGTGCCAGCAGTTCCCAGGGTCCCAAGAGGCCCCAGCATTTT

v_gene: TRBV19
abundance: .
j_gene: TRBJ1-6
d_gene: .
CDR3aa: CASSIGPGSPLHF
CDR3nt: TGTGCCAGTAGTATAGGTCCGGGTTCACCCCTCCACTTT

v_gene: TRBV5-1
abundance: .
j_gene: TRBJ1-1
d_gene: .
CDR3aa: CASSQGPEGTEAFF
CDR3nt: TGCGCCAGCAGCCAAGGACCTGAGGGAACTGAAGCTTTCTTT

v_gene: TRBV5-1
abundance: .
j_gene: TRBJ1-2
d_gene: TRBD1
CDR3aa: CASSLDTGDYGYTF
CDR3nt: TGCGCCAGCAGCTTGGACACAGGGGACTATGGCTACACCTTC

v_gene: TRBV15
abundance: .
j_gene: TRBJ2-7
d_gene: .
CDR3aa: CATSRDLSYEQYF
CDR3nt: TGTGCCACCAGCAGAGATCTCTCCTACGAGCAGTACTTC

v_gene: TRBV7-9
abundance: .
j_gene: TRBJ1-1
d_gene: .
CDR3aa: CASSRGRLTTEAFF
CDR3nt: TGTGCCAGCAGCCGGGGAAGGCTTACGACTGAAGCTTTCTTT

v_gene: TRBV6-5
abundance: .
j_gene: TRBJ1-1
d_gene: .
CDR3aa: CATGSRNTEAFF
CDR3nt: TGTGCCACGGGGTCTAGGAACACTGAAGCTTTCTTT

v_gene: TRBV5-1
abundance: .
j_gene: TRBJ2-7
d_gene: TRBD1
CDR3aa: CASRSGTGPYEQYF
CDR3nt: TGCGCCAGCAGGTCCGGGACAGGCCCCTACGAGCAGTACTTC

v_gene: TRBV15
abundance: .
j_gene: TRBJ1-1
d_gene: .
CDR3aa: CATSREGGSGTEAFF
CDR3nt: TGTGCCACCAGCAGAGAGGGAGGGAGCGGCACTGAAGCTTTCTTT